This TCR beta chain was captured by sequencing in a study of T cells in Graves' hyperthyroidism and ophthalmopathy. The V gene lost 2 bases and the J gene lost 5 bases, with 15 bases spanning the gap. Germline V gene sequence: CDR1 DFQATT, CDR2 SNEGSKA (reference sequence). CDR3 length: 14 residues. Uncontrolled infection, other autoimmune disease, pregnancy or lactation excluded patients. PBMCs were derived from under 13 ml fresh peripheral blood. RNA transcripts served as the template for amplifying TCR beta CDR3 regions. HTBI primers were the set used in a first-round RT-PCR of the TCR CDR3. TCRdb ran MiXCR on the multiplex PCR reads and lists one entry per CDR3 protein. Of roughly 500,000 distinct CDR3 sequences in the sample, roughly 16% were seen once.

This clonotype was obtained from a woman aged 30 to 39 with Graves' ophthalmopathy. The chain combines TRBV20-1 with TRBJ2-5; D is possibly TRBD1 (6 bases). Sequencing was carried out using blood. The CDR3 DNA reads TGCAGTGCTAGATTCCAGGGGATGGTGGAGACCCAGTACTTC. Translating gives CSARFQGMVETQYF.